The 18 T cell receptor beta chains reported below all come from one sample, sequenced in a study of vaccination and CD4 T cells after COVID-19. Treatment here: roughly 10-day PBMC culture with coronavirus spike peptide pools or control peptides (ViraFEST assay). An Oncomine TCR Beta short-read assay was used to sequence the DNA from cultured CD4+ T cells. Via MiXCR, TCRdb re-called the PCR reads, giving one row per CDR3 protein. Among under 15,000 distinct CDR3 sequences listed, around 40% were seen once. Their antigens are not known. The sample was CD4+ T cells from blood, cultured in vitro, taken after SARS-CoV-2 vaccination. Receptors were obtained from a human donor who had recovered from COVID-19.

This chain uses TRBV6-1 with TRBJ2-5; 9 bases align to TRBD1. CDR3 length: 14 residues. The germline V gene encodes CDR1 MNHNS and CDR2 SASEGT. Trimming took 6 bases from V and 0 from J; bases not matched to a gene: 2. CDR3 DNA sequence: TGTGCCAGCAGGGACAGGGGATACCAAGAGACCCAGTACTTC. It is translated as CASRDRGYQETQYF.

The sample holds a few counts of this clonotype. V gene TRBV21-1 combines with J gene TRBJ1-2; the table's D call, TRBD1, was not checked against the DNA. TRBV21-1 has pseudogene status. The CDR3 covers 11 residues. This CDR3 reads CASSPLYGYTF. CDR3 DNA: TGTGCCAGCAGCCCCCTGTATGGCTACACCTTC.

This clonotype was detected a few times. The chain carries TRBV20-1 and TRBJ1-5, with unresolved D. The CDR3 runs to 13 residues. Germline V gene data show CDR1 as DFQATT and CDR2 as SNEGSKA (reference sequence). Trimming removed 0 bases at V and 1 base at J, with 4 bases between. CDR3 residues: CSARDPSNQPQHF. The CDR3 DNA follows: TGCAGTGCTAGAGATCCCAGCAATCAGCCCCAGCATTTT.

This clonotype has just a few counts. The chain joins TRBV7-9 to TRBJ1-3, with D perhaps matching TRBD1 (5 bases). This CDR3 spans 12 amino acids. Germline CDR1 SEHNR, CDR2 FQNEAQ (reference sequence). V was pared by 7 bases and J by 8 bases, with 12 bases between. CDR3 nucleotides: TGTGCCAGCACCATCAGGGAGGACACCATATATTTT. It codes for CASTIREDTIYF.

This clonotype has just a few counts. The J gene is TRBJ1-2, the V gene TRBV5-6; a weak D match, TRBD1 (5 bases). Trimming left V 0 bases short and J 1 base short, with 22 bases between. CDR3 length equals 19 residues. Germline lookup yields CDR1 SGHDT and CDR2 YYEEEE. The CDR3 protein is CASSLGPQPRRGLNYGYTF. CDR3 bases: TGTGCCAGCAGCTTGGGACCCCAACCGAGGAGGGGCCTTAACTATGGCTACACCTTC.

The chain couples TRBV20-1 to TRBJ1-1, with D perhaps TRBD1 (6 bases). The V and J ends lost 6 bases and 4 bases respectively, with 21 bases between them. The length of the CDR3 is 15 residues. The V gene's germline CDR1 is DFQATT and CDR2 SNEGSKA (reference sequence). CDR3 in DNA: TGCAGTGCCTCCGCCCCATCCACAGGGCGCACTGAAGCTTTCTTT. Translating it yields CSASAPSTGRTEAFF.

This clonotype has just a few counts. The chain recombines TRBV27 with TRBJ1-5, with TRBD1 as a possible D gene (6 bases). V gave up 4 bases and J gave up 6 bases, with 22 bases separating them. The CDR3 contains 17 residues. Per germline, CDR1 MNHEY and CDR2 SMNVEV (reference sequence). CDR3: CASSSAGVGGRAQPQHF. The DNA of the CDR3 is TGTGCCAGCAGTTCCGCCGGCGTGGGGGGGCGGGCTCAGCCCCAGCATTTT.

This clonotype was counted a few times. The chain has TRBV6-4 and TRBJ2-3; 10 bases fit TRBD1. The CDR3 is 14 residues long. V was clipped by 3 bases and J by 4 bases; unmatched bases: 1. Germline CDR1 MRHNA, CDR2 SNTAGT. The CDR3 loop is CASSETGGADTQYF. DNA of the CDR3: TGTGCCAGCAGTGAGACAGGGGGCGCAGATACGCAGTATTTT.

This clonotype was detected only a few times. Here the CDR3 reads CSASPWGDTEAFF. In nucleotides, the CDR3 is TGCAGTGCTAGCCCGTGGGGGGACACTGAAGCTTTCTTT. V usage is TRBV20-1 and J usage is TRBJ1-1; D may be TRBD1 (5 bases). The germline V gene has CDR1 DFQATT and CDR2 SNEGSKA (reference sequence). V lost 3 bases to trimming and J lost 3 bases, with 11 bases between them. This CDR3 has 13 residues.

The genes are TRBV2 and TRBJ1-4; D is unresolved. The V gene's germline CDR1 is SNHLY and CDR2 FYNNEI. The CDR3 is made up of 13 amino acids. Deletions cut 4 bases from V and 5 bases from J, with 8 bases between. CDR3 protein: CASSGQKNEKLFF. For the CDR3, the DNA is TGTGCCAGCAGTGGGCAGAAGAATGAAAAACTGTTTTTT.

This clonotype turned up a few times. This rearrangement joins TRBV18 to TRBJ1-5, with D perhaps TRBD1 (6 bases). From germline, CDR1 is KGHSH and CDR2 LQKENI. V gave up 3 bases and J gave up 2 bases, with 14 bases separating them. This CDR3 contains 16 residues. This CDR3 is CASSPGGGAGNQPQHF. The CDR3 bases are TGTGCCAGCTCACCCGGTGGGGGGGCTGGCAATCAGCCCCAGCATTTT.

The CDR3 DNA is TGTGCCAGCAGTTTAGCTACCGGTCAGCCCCAGCATTTT. This gives the protein CASSLATGQPQHF. V gene TRBV12-3 or TRBV12-4 combines with J gene TRBJ1-5; D is ambiguous. V shed 0 bases and J shed 6 bases, with 6 bases lying between them. The CDR3 consists of 13 residues.

This chain's CDR3 is CASSIQPYTEAFF. CDR3 bases: TGTGCCAGTAGTATTCAGCCCTACACTGAAGCTTTCTTT. This chain joins TRBV19 and TRBJ1-1; D is unclear. Between the trimmed V and J ends, which lost 3 bases and 3 bases, there was a span of 8 bases. The CDR3 has 13 residues. Germline lookup yields CDR1 LNHDA and CDR2 SQIVND (reference sequence).

This chain uses TRBV7-2 with TRBJ2-5, with D unclear. Germline V gene sequence: CDR1 SGHTA, CDR2 FQGNSA. The CDR3 contains 13 residues. Trimming took off 5 bases at V and 13 bases at J, with 20 bases between the two ends. The CDR3 sequence: CASSPGPNEAPYF. DNA for the CDR3: TGTGCCAGCAGCCCCGGACCTAATGAGGCACCGTACTTC.

The J gene is TRBJ1-5, the V gene TRBV20-1; 8 bases align to TRBD1. J lost 6 bases, V lost 4 bases, and 11 bases had no gene match. This CDR3 comprises 15 residues. In germline, CDR1 is DFQATT, CDR2 SNEGSKA (reference sequence). CDR3 protein: CSAKKQQGEAQPQHF. CDR3 sequence (DNA): TGCAGTGCTAAGAAACAACAGGGGGAGGCTCAGCCCCAGCATTTT.

The chain links TRBV6-1 to TRBJ2-2; no clear D gene. V was trimmed by 5 bases and J by 1 base, leaving 5 bases between them. Germline lookup yields CDR1 MNHNS and CDR2 SASEGT. There are 13 residues in the CDR3. In DNA form, the CDR3 reads TGTGCCAGCAGTCCAAGGAACACCGGGGAGCTGTTTTTT. It specifies CASSPRNTGELFF.

The rearrangement joins TRBV20-1 to TRBJ2-7, with D possibly matching TRBD1 (6 bases). The CDR3 runs to 14 residues. The ends were cut back, 3 bases at V and 6 bases at J, with 18 bases in the middle. Germline V lookup: CDR1 DFQATT, CDR2 SNEGSKA (reference sequence). In nucleotides, the CDR3 is TGCAGTGCTAGTCCGGGCCCTCAGGGGAGCGAGCAGTACTTC. Translated, it gives CSASPGPQGSEQYF.

This chain connects TRBV7-8 to TRBJ2-3; 10 bases are shared with TRBD1. Trimming cost V 6 bases and J 5 bases; bases outside gene matches: 11. CDR1 is SGHVS, CDR2 FQNEAQ, per germline. The CDR3 consists of 16 residues. The CDR3 bases are TGTGCCAGCAGACGGACCGGGACAGGGGTTGGAGATACGCAGTATTTT. Protein: CASRRTGTGVGDTQYF.